Detailed here is one TCR beta chain. What it binds is not known. This record belongs to a study of T cell responses to AZD1222 COVID-19 vaccine. Study-level background: The study pooled second doses at about 4 or about 12 weeks.

The CDR3 is 13 amino acids. Germline CDR1 LNHDA, CDR2 SQIVND (reference sequence). Between the trimmed V and J ends, which lost 6 bases and 8 bases, there was a span of 17 bases. Some clones are missing from TCRdb's copy, which holds only in-frame ones; the method was immunoSEQ multiplex PCR. The sample includes around 130,000 clones, 80% to 95% of them seen just once. Overall study results and limits: The donor group comprised mostly white British people and more females; the analysis possibly underestimated clonal diversity. Close to half of spike-specific TCRs reportedly recognize unmutated variant regions.

The chain combines TRBV19 with TRBJ2-7, with D possibly matching TRBD2 (6 bases). This sample comprised peripheral blood, obtained on day 0 of AZD1222 vaccination. The sequence came from an adult in good health. The CDR3 reads CASSQRDSLQQYF. In DNA form, the CDR3 reads TGTGCCAGTAGCCAGAGGGACTCCCTCCAGCAGTACTTC.